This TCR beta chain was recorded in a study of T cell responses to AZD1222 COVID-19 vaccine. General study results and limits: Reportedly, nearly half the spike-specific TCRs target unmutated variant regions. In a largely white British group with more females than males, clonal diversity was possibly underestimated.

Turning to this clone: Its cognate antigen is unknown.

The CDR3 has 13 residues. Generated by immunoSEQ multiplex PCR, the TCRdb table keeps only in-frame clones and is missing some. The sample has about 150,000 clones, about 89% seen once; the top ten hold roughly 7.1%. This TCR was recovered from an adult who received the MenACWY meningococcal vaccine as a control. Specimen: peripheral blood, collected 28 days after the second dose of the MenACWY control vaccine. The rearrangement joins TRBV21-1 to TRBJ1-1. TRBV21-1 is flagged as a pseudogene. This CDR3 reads CASSKSRRGTAFF. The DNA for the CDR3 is TGTGCCAGCAGCAAATCGAGGCGTGGCACGGCTTTCTTT.